This entry lists 21 T cell receptor beta chains sequenced from one sample in a study of cytotoxic CD8 clonotypes in ibrutinib-treated CLL. Only in-frame clones appear in the TCRdb table, and some are missing; sequencing was by immunoSEQ multiplex PCR. The sample carries 80,000 to 95,000 clones, roughly 77% recorded once. This material consisted of PBMCs, taken after 12 months of ibrutinib treatment. Receptors originate from a human donor with chronic lymphocytic leukemia.

Comment on this clone: Different DNA sequences within this sample yield the same CDR3. The rearrangement joins TRBV27 to TRBJ1-2; the D gene is possibly TRBD1 (5 bases). In germline, CDR1 is MNHEY, CDR2 SMNVEV (reference sequence). The CDR3 has 13 amino acids. Trimming pared 3 bases from V and 8 bases from J, leaving 13 bases between. In DNA, the CDR3 is TGTGCCAGCAGTTTTGGGGCTGGCTACGGCTACACCTTC. It yields the protein CASSFGAGYGYTF.

The CDR3 here is CASSPSGRAYEQYF. The CDR3 DNA is TGTGCCAGCAGCCCTAGCGGGAGGGCCTACGAGCAGTACTTC. The J gene is TRBJ2-7, the V gene TRBV6-1; 12 nucleotides align to TRBD2. The germline V gene encodes CDR1 MNHNS and CDR2 SASEGT. V was clipped by 6 bases and J by 2 bases; unmatched bases: 2. The CDR3 sequence is 14 residues long.

This chain links TRBV4-2 with TRBJ1-1, with D possibly TRBD1 on 6 matching bases. CDR3 length: 16 amino acids. V was pared by 4 bases and J by 0 bases, with 15 bases between. Looked up from germline, CDR1 is LGHNA and CDR2 is YNFKEQ. The CDR3: CASSPEWGRMNTEAFF. In nucleotides, the CDR3 is TGTGCCAGCAGCCCGGAGTGGGGGCGCATGAACACTGAAGCTTTCTTT.

This chain uses TRBV6-5 with TRBJ1-5; D not certain. The V end was cut by 0 bases, the J end by 1 base, with 10 bases between. This CDR3 is 16 amino acids long. Germline lookup yields CDR1 MNHEY and CDR2 SVGAGI. The CDR3 reads CASSYSPPGSNQPQHF. In DNA, the CDR3 is TGTGCCAGCAGTTACTCCCCCCCGGGGAGCAATCAGCCCCAGCATTTT.

This clone was seen once. The chain carries TRBV2 and TRBJ2-5, with 7 bases fitting TRBD2. The germline gives CDR1 SNHLY, CDR2 FYNNEI. With 7 bases clipped from V and 0 bases from J, the junction kept 5 bases outside the gene matches. The CDR3 runs to 14 residues. CDR3 amino acids: CASTRDYNQETQYF. CDR3 bases: TGTGCCAGCACAAGGGACTACAACCAAGAGACCCAGTACTTC. The whole variable domain, filled in from reference TRBV2 and TRBJ2-5, reads EPEVTQTPSHQVTQMGQEVILRCVPISNHLYFYWYRQILGQKVEFLVSFYNNEISEKSEIFDDQFSVERPDGSNFTLKIRSTKLEDSAMYFCASTRDYNQETQYFGPGTRLLVL.

The chain carries TRBV7-2 and TRBJ2-3, with TRBD2 matching over 8 bases. The CDR3 consists of 15 residues. J lost 1 base, V lost 7 bases, and 7 bases had no gene match. Germline loops: CDR1 SGHTA, CDR2 FQGNSA. The CDR3 sequence is CASTQAGARTDTQYF. The CDR3 coding sequence is TGTGCCAGCACCCAAGCGGGGGCCCGCACAGATACGCAGTATTTT.

This clone has a handful of counts. This chain connects TRBV18 to TRBJ1-3; 8 nucleotides match TRBD1. The ends lost 4 bases at V and 0 bases at J; junction bases unmatched: 2. The germline CDR1 and CDR2 sequences are KGHSH and LQKENI. The CDR3 covers 15 residues. This CDR3 reads CASSRDRTSGNTIYF. The CDR3 nucleotides are TGTGCCAGCTCACGGGACAGGACCTCTGGAAACACCATATATTTT.

The V and J genes are TRBV5-5 and TRBJ2-7, with D maybe TRBD2 (6 bases). V was clipped by 0 bases and J by 0 bases, with 10 bases between them. Germline lookup yields CDR1 SGHKS and CDR2 YYEKEE (reference sequence). The CDR3 extends over 15 amino acids. CDR3 amino acids: CASSLGGATSYEQYF. The DNA of the CDR3 is TGTGCCAGCAGCTTGGGCGGGGCGACCTCCTACGAGCAGTACTTC. Using reference TRBV5-5 and TRBJ2-7 for the parts outside the CDR3, the full variable domain is DAGVTQSPTHLIKTRGQQVTLRCSPISGHKSVSWYQQVLGQGPQFIFQYYEKEERGRGNFPDRFSARQFPNYSSELNVNALLLGDSALYLCASSLGGATSYEQYFGPGTRLTVT.

As regards this clone: At one end the junction does not follow the germline gene, possibly because of a read error. The chain has TRBV7-7 and TRBJ2-2; possibly TRBD2 for D (5 bases). Germline CDR1 is SSHAT and CDR2 is FNYEAQ (reference sequence). The length of the CDR3 is 15 residues. The CDR3 region has the DNA TGTGCTAGCAGCCCCCTGGGCAGAGGGACCGGGGAGCTGTTTTTT. Its protein product is CASSPLGRGTGELFF.

A remark on this clone: This may stem from a read error, because a much larger clone lies one nucleotide away. At the DNA level, this CDR3 is encoded by other sequences in the same sample as well. The chain has TRBV7-8 and TRBJ1-4; TRBD1 matches 10 bases. Germline V CDR1 and CDR2: SGHVS, FQNEAQ. After removal of 5 bases from V and 6 bases from J, the junction contained 6 bases not matched to a gene. CDR3 size: 15 residues. CDR3: CASSTRDRGHEKLFF. The CDR3 DNA reads as TGTGCCAGCAGCACACGGGACAGGGGCCATGAAAAACTGTTTTTT. Using reference TRBV7-8 and TRBJ1-4 for the parts outside the CDR3, the full variable domain is GAGVSQSPRYKVAKRGQDVALRCDPISGHVSLFWYQQALGQGPEFLTYFQNEAQLDKSGLPSDRFFAERPEGSVSTLKIQRTQQEDSAVYLCASSTRDRGHEKLFFGSGTQLSVL.

V and J are TRBV4-3 and TRBJ2-7, with 8 bases matching TRBD2. Per germline, CDR1 LGHNA and CDR2 YSLEER. This CDR3 is built from 18 residues. The V segment lost 4 bases and the J segment 0 bases; nucleotides outside the gene matches: 14. CDR3 sequence reads: CASSLSPGGVLSSYEQYF. In nucleotides, the CDR3 is TGCGCCAGCAGCCTGAGCCCCGGGGGGGTACTCAGCTCCTACGAGCAGTACTTC.

V usage is TRBV28 and J usage is TRBJ1-2; D is uncertain. The CDR3 runs to 13 residues. Trimming stripped 6 bases from V and 4 bases from J, with 12 bases between. Germline CDR1 and CDR2: MDHEN and SYDVKM. CDR3 residues: CASSTADLYGYTF. The CDR3 coding sequence is TGTGCCAGCAGCACCGCAGACCTCTATGGCTACACCTTC.

The chain carries TRBV6-6 and TRBJ1-5, with unresolved D. V was trimmed by 5 bases and J by 1 base, leaving 12 bases between them. Germline CDR1 MNHNY, CDR2 SVGAGI (reference sequence). The CDR3 has 15 residues. The CDR3 DNA is TGTGCCAGCAGTAGGGATCCTCGGAGCAATCAGCCCCAGCATTTT. Protein product: CASSRDPRSNQPQHF.

This clone was recorded a few times. The chain has TRBV6-6 and TRBJ1-5; D not resolved. The CDR3 is 15 amino acids. V lost 7 bases and J 0 bases, leaving 13 bases between the germline ends. Germline CDR1 is MNHNY and CDR2 is SVGAGI (reference sequence). The CDR3 DNA is TGTGCCAGCACCGAGGGCCAGTATAGCAATCAGCCCCAGCATTTT. This codes for CASTEGQYSNQPQHF.

V gene TRBV19 combines with J gene TRBJ2-1; maybe TRBD1 (6 bases). Looked up from germline, CDR1 is LNHDA and CDR2 is SQIVND (reference sequence). Trimming cost V 3 bases and J 4 bases, with 13 bases left between them. CDR3 length: 15 amino acids. The CDR3 DNA is TGTGCCAGTAGTATCCCAGGGGCCGGGTACAATGAGCAGTTCTTC. It specifies CASSIPGAGYNEQFF.

This clone was counted a few times. This chain connects TRBV28 to TRBJ2-7, with D tentatively TRBD1 (6 bases). Trimming removed 3 bases from V and 6 bases from J, with 9 bases in between. Germline V lookup: CDR1 MDHEN, CDR2 SYDVKM. The CDR3 length is 12 residues. CDR3 sequence reads: CASSFWGREQYF. The DNA for the CDR3 is TGTGCCAGCAGTTTTTGGGGGCGCGAGCAGTACTTC.

The rearrangement joins TRBV7-3 to TRBJ2-5; 13 nucleotides align to TRBD2. CDR1 and CDR2 from the germline V gene are SGHTA and FQGTGA. Trimming took 5 bases from V and 4 from J; bases not matched to a gene: 4. CDR3 length: 15 amino acids. CDR3 region: CASSVLAGGAETQYF. The CDR3 nucleotides are TGTGCCAGCAGCGTACTAGCGGGAGGGGCAGAGACCCAGTACTTC. The full variable domain, completed using reference TRBV7-3 and TRBJ2-5, is GAGVSQTPSNKVTEKGKYVELRCDPISGHTALYWYRQSLGQGPEFLIYFQGTGAADDSGLPNDRFFAVRPEGSVSTLKIQRTERGDSAVYLCASSVLAGGAETQYFGPGTRLLVL.

This clone occurred a few times. CDR3 bases: TGTGCCAGTAAGGGCAGGGTGGGTGAAAAACTGTTTTTT. It encodes CASKGRVGEKLFF. The V gene is TRBV19, the J gene TRBJ1-4; a weak D match, TRBD1 (5 bases). Trimming cost V 7 bases and J 7 bases, with 13 bases left between them. The CDR3 totals 13 residues. Germline CDR1 is LNHDA and CDR2 is SQIVND (reference sequence).

The chain uses TRBV4-2 and TRBJ2-5, with D perhaps TRBD2 (5 bases). V lost 1 base and J lost 3, with 12 bases in between. CDR1 LGHNA and CDR2 YNFKEQ come from the germline V gene. The CDR3 has 15 residues. CDR3 DNA: TGTGCCAGCAGCCAAGGCGAGGGCCCGGAAGAGACCCAGTACTTC. As protein: CASSQGEGPEETQYF.

The V call is TRBV28, the J call TRBJ1-2; 8 positions agree with TRBD1. This CDR3 contains 15 residues. Germline CDR1 MDHEN, CDR2 SYDVKM. The ends lost 3 bases at V and 8 bases at J; junction bases unmatched: 11. The CDR3 coding sequence is TGTGCCAGCAGTTTGGGAACCGGGGCAGGGGGCGGCTACACCTTC. This codes for CASSLGTGAGGGYTF.

The chain has TRBV11-2 and TRBJ2-7; D ambiguous. CDR3 length equals 12 residues. V lost 5 bases to trimming and J lost 5 bases, with 10 bases between them. Germline V lookup: CDR1 SGHAT, CDR2 FQNNGV. CDR3 loop: CASSLGFHEQYF. The CDR3 nucleotides read TGTGCCAGCAGCCTGGGGTTCCACGAGCAGTACTTC.